This T cell receptor (beta chain) was identified during a study of cytomegalovirus exposure and HLA in healthy donors. Study-level background: According to later analysis, the same platform produced the 120 validation and around 730 first-cohort repertoires.

This clone was found a few times. Antigen specificity is unknown. This CDR3 has 15 residues. Germline CDR1 MNHEY, CDR2 SMNVEV (reference sequence). V lost 3 bases and J 2 bases, leaving 11 bases between the germline ends. Study-level points and caveats: It was confirmed in vitro that a few of the CMV-associated chains were specific for CMV antigens. Some TCR beta chains (around 160 of them) were listed as cytomegalovirus-associated.

Generated by immunoSEQ multiplex PCR, the TCRdb table keeps only in-frame clones and is missing some. In the table there are about 130,000 clones, roughly nine tenths of which are singletons. This sequence was found in a woman between 18 and 29 years old in good health and CMV-seropositive. The chain is built from TRBV27 and TRBJ1-3; weak D call: TRBD1 (5 bases). Material: PBMCs. The CDR3 reads CASSFQGGPGNTIYF. The DNA of the CDR3 is TGTGCCAGCAGTTTCCAGGGTGGCCCTGGAAACACCATATATTTT.